This T cell receptor beta chain comes out of a study of beta chain features in type 1 diabetes. This clone occurred a few times. The sequenced template was cDNA made from the entire isolated RNA. Assay: immunoSEQ multiplex PCR; the TCRdb copy retains only in-frame clones and omits some. The sample contains just over 600,000 clones, roughly 16% of which appear only once. Germline CDR1 and CDR2: SNHLY and FYNNEI. With 6 bases removed from V and 4 bases from J, the gap between germline ends came to 15 bases. The CDR3 consists of 14 residues. The chain couples TRBV2 to TRBJ1-1, with D tentatively TRBD1 (6 bases). This receptor was identified in a man aged 18 to 35 in good health. The sample comprised naive CD4+ T cells from blood. CDR3: CASREQGVGTEAFF. The CDR3 DNA sequence: TGTGCCAGCAGGGAACAGGGTGTGGGCACTGAAGCTTTCTTT.